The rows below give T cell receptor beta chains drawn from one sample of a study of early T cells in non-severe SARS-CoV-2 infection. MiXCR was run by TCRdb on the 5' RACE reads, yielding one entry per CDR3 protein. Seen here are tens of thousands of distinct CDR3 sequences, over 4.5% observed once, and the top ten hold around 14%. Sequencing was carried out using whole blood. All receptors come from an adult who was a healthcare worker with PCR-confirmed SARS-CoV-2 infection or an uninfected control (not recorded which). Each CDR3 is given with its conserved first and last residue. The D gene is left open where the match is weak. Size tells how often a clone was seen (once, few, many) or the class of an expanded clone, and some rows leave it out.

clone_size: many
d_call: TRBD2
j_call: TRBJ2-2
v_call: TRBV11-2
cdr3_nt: TGTGCCAGCAGCTATAGCGGGGGGACGAACACCGGGGAGCTGTTTTTT
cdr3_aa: CASSYSGGTNTGELFF

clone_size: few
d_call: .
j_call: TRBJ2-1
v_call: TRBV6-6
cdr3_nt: TGTGCCACCAAAGCGGAGCAATACAATGAGCAGTTCTTC
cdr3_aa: CATKAEQYNEQFF

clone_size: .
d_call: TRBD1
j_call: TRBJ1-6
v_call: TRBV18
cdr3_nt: TGTGCCAGCTCACCAGTCCTCTCGGGACAGGGGCCTAATTCACCCCTCCACTTT
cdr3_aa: CASSPVLSGQGPNSPLHF

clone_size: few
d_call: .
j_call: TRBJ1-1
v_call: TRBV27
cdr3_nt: TGTGCCAGCAGTGTACCGGGTCCGGGCGGCACTGAAGCTTTCTTT
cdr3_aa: CASSVPGPGGTEAFF

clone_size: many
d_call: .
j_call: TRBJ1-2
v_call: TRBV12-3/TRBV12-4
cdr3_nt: TGTGCCAGCGCCCGGGGCAGGAGGGAGGGCTACACCTTC
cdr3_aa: CASARGRREGYTF

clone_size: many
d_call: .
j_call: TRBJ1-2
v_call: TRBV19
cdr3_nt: TGTGCCAGTAACCGGGACTATGGCTACACCTTC
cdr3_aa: CASNRDYGYTF

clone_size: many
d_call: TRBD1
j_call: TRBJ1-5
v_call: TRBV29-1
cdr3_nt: TGCAGCGTTGAAGGGACAGGGAGAGAGCATCAGCCCCAGCATTTT
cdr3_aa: CSVEGTGREHQPQHF

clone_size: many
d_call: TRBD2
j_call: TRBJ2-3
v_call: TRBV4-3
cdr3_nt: TGCGCCAGCAGCCTAGCGGGGGGACCCACAGATACGCAGTATTTT
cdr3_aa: CASSLAGGPTDTQYF

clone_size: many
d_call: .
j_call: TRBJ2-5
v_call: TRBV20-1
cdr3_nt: TGCAGTGCTAACTCCGGGACGGCGGGCGAGACCCAGTACTTC
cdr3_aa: CSANSGTAGETQYF

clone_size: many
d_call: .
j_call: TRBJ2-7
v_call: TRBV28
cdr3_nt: TGTGCCAGCAGTTTAGAGCCAGGGCTCTACGAGCAGTACTTC
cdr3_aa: CASSLEPGLYEQYF

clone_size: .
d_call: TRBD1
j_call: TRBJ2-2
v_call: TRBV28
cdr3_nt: TGTGCCAGCAGTCCCGCCGGACAGGGGGACACCGGGGAGCTGTTTTTT
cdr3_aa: CASSPAGQGDTGELFF

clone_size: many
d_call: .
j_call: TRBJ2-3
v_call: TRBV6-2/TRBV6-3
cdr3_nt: TGTGCCAGCACGACCAGGCTCTCCACGTCTGATACGCAGTATTTT
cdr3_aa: CASTTRLSTSDTQYF

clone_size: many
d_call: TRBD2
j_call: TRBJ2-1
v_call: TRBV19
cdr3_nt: TGTGCCAGTAGTATAGATAGCGGGGGTGCCTACAATGAGCAGTTCTTC
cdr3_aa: CASSIDSGGAYNEQFF

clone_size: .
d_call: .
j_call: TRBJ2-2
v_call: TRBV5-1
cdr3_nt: TGCGCCAGCAGCTTGGGGACAGAGTACGGGGAGCTGTTTTTT
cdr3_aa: CASSLGTEYGELFF

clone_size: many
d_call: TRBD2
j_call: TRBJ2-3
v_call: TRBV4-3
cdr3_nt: TGCGCCAGCAGCCAAGACCCCGGGACTAGCGGGGGGGTTTACACAGATACGCAGTATTTT
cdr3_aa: CASSQDPGTSGGVYTDTQYF

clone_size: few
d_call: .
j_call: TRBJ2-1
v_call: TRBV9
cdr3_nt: TGTGCCAGCAGCCCATGGCAGGGGGAGGGGGAGCAGTTCTTC
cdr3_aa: CASSPWQGEGEQFF

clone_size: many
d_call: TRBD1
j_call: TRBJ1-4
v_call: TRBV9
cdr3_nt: TGTGCCAGCAGCGTAGGGGACAGAACAACTAATGAAAAACTGTTTTTT
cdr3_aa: CASSVGDRTTNEKLFF

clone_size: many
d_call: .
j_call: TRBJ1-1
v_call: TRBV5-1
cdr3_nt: TGCGCCAGCAGCTTGGACAGCGGACACACTGAAGCTTTCTTT
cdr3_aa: CASSLDSGHTEAFF

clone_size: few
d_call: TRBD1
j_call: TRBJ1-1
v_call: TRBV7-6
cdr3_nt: TGTGCCAGCAGCCGTGAGGGGGCCTTCACTGAAGCTTTCTTT
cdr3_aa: CASSREGAFTEAFF

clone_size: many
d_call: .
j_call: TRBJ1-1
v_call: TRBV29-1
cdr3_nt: TGCAGCGTTGCAAACACTGAAGCTTTCTTT
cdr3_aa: CSVANTEAFF

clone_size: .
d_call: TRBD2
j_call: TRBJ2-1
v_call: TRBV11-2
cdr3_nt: TGTGCCAGCAGCTTAGGGTTGGAGCGGGACCTGAATGAGCAGTTCTTC
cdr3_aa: CASSLGLERDLNEQFF

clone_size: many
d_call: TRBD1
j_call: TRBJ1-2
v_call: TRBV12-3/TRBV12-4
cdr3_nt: TGTGCCAGCAGCAGGGGGGGAGGCAGGATGCTCTATGGCTACACCTTC
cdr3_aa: CASSRGGGRMLYGYTF

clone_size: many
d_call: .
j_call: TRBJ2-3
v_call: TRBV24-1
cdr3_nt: TGTGCCACCAGTGTAAGGGGGACGGATACGCAGTATTTT
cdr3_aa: CATSVRGTDTQYF

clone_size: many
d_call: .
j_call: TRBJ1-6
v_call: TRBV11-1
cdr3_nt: TGTGCCAGCTCCTTATCGTCCTATAATTCACCCCTCCACTTT
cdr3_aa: CASSLSSYNSPLHF

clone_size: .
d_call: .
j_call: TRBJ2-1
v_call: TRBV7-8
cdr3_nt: TGTGCCAGCAGCCTAATTATGGACAGCGAGCAGTTCTTC
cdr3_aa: CASSLIMDSEQFF

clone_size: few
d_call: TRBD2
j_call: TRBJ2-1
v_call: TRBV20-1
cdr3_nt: TGCAGCTTTAAGCGGGGGGACTACAATGAGCAGTTCTTC
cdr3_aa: CSFKRGDYNEQFF

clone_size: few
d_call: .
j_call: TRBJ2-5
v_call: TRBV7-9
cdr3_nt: TGTGCCAGCAACCCTTACTCTGGATTGGTCACAGAGACCCAGTACTTC
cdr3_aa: CASNPYSGLVTETQYF

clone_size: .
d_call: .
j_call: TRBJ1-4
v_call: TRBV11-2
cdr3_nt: TGTGCCAGCAGCTCTCCTGGGGGCCTGGCAACTAATGAAAAACTGTTTTTT
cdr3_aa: CASSSPGGLATNEKLFF

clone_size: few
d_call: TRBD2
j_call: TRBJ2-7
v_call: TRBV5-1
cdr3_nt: TGCGCCAGCAGCCCCGGACTAGCGGGGCCCTACGAGCAGTACTTC
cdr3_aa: CASSPGLAGPYEQYF

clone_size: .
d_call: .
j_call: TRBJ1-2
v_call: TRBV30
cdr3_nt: TGTGCCTGGAGTGGGCCAACTTATGGCTACACCTTC
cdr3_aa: CAWSGPTYGYTF

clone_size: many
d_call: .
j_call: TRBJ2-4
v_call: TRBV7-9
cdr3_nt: TGTGCCAGCAGCTTGGACCTTTGGGCCGAAGGGGGTAGGAAAAACATTCAGTACTTC
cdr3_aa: CASSLDLWAEGGRKNIQYF

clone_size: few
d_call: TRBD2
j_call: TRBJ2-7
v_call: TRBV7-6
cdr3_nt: TGTGCCAGCAGCTCGGGACTAGCGGGGGGTTACGAGCAGTACTTC
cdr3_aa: CASSSGLAGGYEQYF

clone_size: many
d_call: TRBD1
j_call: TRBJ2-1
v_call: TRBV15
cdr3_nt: TGTGCCACCAGCGAACGGACAGGCCGCACCAATGAGCAGTTCTTC
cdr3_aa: CATSERTGRTNEQFF

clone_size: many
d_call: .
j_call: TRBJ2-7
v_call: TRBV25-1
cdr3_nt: TGTGCCAGCAGTGGACCCCCGGGACACCTAAGGTACTTC
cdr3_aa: CASSGPPGHLRYF

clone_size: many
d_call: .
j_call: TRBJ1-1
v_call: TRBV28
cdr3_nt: TGTGCCAGCCAAGTTGGGAAGAGTGAAGCTTTCTTT
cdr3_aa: CASQVGKSEAFF

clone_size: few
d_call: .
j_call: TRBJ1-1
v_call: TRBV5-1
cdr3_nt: TGCGCCAGCAGCTTGATGATGGCGAACACTGAAGCTTTCTTT
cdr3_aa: CASSLMMANTEAFF

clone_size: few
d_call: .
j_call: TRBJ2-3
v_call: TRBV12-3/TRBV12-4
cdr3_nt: TGTGCCAGCAGTTTAGGGCCCGAAGGGGATACGCAGTATTTT
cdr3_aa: CASSLGPEGDTQYF

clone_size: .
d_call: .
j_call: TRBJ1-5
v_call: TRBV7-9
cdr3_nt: TGTGCCAGCAGCTTAGAGGGTATAGGACAGCCCCAGCATTTT
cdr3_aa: CASSLEGIGQPQHF

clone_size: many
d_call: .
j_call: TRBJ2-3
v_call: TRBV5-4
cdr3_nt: TGTGCCAGCAGCCCCGCGGGGCTTAGCACAGATACGCAGTATTTT
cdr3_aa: CASSPAGLSTDTQYF

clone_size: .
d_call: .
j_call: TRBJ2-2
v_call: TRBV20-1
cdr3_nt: TGCAGTGCTAGAGGTGGCCGGAACACCGGGGAGCTGTTTTTT
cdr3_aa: CSARGGRNTGELFF